This TCR beta chain appears in the sequencing data of a study of human T cells and chemical hapten exposure. Time point indicated: patch test 1, 2 weeks after DPC sensitization. Treatment here: therapeutic diphenylcyclopropenone sensitization with weekly scalp DPC. This clonotype has a handful of counts. Germline CDR1 GTSNPN, CDR2 SVGIG (reference sequence). CDR3 size: 11 residues. A single record per CDR3 protein comes from TCRdb applying MiXCR to the RACE reads. The table includes 180,000 or so distinct CDR3 sequences, about 15% detected once. This receptor was identified in a woman between 25 and 40 years old with alopecia areata. Some clones in this sample may be carry-over from other donors' samples. Sample: whole blood, taken in connection with sensitization to the hapten diphenylcyclopropenone (DPC). The rearrangement uses TRBV30 and TRBJ2-5; D may be TRBD1 or TRBD2 (5 bases each). The CDR3 region has the DNA TGTGGGTGGGGGTTCCGGGAGACCCAGTACTTC. Protein product: CGWGFRETQYF.